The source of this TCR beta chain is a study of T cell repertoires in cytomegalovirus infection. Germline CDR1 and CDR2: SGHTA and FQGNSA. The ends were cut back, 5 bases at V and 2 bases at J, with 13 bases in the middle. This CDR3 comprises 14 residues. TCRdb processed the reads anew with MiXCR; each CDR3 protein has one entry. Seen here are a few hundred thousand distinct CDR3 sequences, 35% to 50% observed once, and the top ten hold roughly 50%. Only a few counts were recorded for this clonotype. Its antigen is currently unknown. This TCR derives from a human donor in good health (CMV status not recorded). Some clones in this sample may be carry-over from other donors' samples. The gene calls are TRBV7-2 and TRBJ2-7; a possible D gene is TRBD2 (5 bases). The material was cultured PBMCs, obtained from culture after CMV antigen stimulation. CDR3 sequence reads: CASSGENGPYEQYF. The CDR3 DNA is TGTGCCAGCAGCGGGGAGAACGGACCCTACGAGCAGTACTTC.